These 7 T cell receptor beta chains share one sample of origin, sequenced in a study of shared clonotypes between healthy human individuals. This table comes from immunoSEQ multiplex PCR, and its TCRdb copy is limited to in-frame clones, with some not included. The sample includes 2 million to 2.5 million clones, under 95% of them seen just once. The sample was naive CD4+ T cells from PBMCs. Stated subset: CD45RA+ positively selected. These receptors came from a man between 18 and 35 years old in good health. Some clones in this sample may be carry-over from other donors' samples.

As for this clone: The same CDR3 is also encoded by other DNA sequences in this sample. This chain joins TRBV5-1 and TRBJ2-7, with 11 bases fitting TRBD2. Germline assignment: CDR1 SGHRS and CDR2 YFSETQ. V was pared by 4 bases and J by 3 bases, with 3 bases of the junction left unmatched. The CDR3 runs 14 residues. CDR3: CASSTGLADYEQYF. DNA of the CDR3: TGCGCCAGCAGCACGGGACTAGCGGACTACGAGCAGTACTTC. The full variable domain, its missing parts supplied by reference TRBV5-1 and TRBJ2-7, is KAGVTQTPRYLIKTRGQQVTLSCSPISGHRSVSWYQQTPGQGLQFLFEYFSETQRNKGNFPGRFSGRQFSNSRSEMNVSTLELGDSALYLCASSTGLADYEQYFGPGTRLTVT.

The chain carries TRBV4-1 and TRBJ1-5, with a possible D match to TRBD1 (5 bases). From germline, CDR1 is MGHRA and CDR2 YSYEKL. The CDR3 is 14 residues long. The germline V and J ends were trimmed by 1 base and 4 bases, with 8 bases remaining between them. The CDR3 loop reads CASSQVRDNQPQHF. In nucleotides, the CDR3 is TGCGCCAGCAGCCAAGTCAGGGATAATCAGCCCCAGCATTTT.

The CDR3 nucleotides read TGTGCCAGCTCAGCGGGACAGGATAACTATGGCTACACCTTC. It encodes CASSAGQDNYGYTF. This chain joins TRBV18 and TRBJ1-2; 8 positions agree with TRBD1. Germline V gene data show CDR1 as KGHSH and CDR2 as LQKENI. The CDR3 has 14 residues. J lost 1 base, V lost 5 bases, and 3 bases had no gene match.

The chain recombines TRBV7-2 with TRBJ1-2; TRBD1 aligns across 8 bases. With 2 bases clipped from V and 2 bases from J, the junction kept 4 bases outside the gene matches. Germline V gene lookup returns CDR1 SGHTA and CDR2 FQGNSA. CDR3 length equals 15 residues. The CDR3 here is CASSLLRQGNYGYTF. DNA of the CDR3: TGTGCCAGCAGCTTATTGAGACAGGGGAACTATGGCTACACCTTC.

This rearrangement joins TRBV14 to TRBJ1-1; D is unclear. Germline assignment: CDR1 SGHDN and CDR2 FVKESK. The CDR3 extends over 15 amino acids. Between the trimmed V and J ends, which lost 0 bases and 3 bases, there was a span of 11 bases. The CDR3 reads CASSQDRTLHTEAFF. The CDR3 DNA reads as TGTGCCAGCAGCCAAGATAGGACCTTACACACTGAAGCTTTCTTT. Variable domain in full (rest from reference TRBV14 and TRBJ1-1): EAGVTQFPSHSVIEKGQTVTLRCDPISGHDNLYWYRRVMGKEIKFLLHFVKESKQDESGMPNNRFLAERTGGTYSTLKVQPAELEDSGVYFCASSQDRTLHTEAFFGQGTRLTVV.

The V gene is TRBV27, the J gene TRBJ2-7; 10 positions match TRBD1. Germline V CDR1 and CDR2: MNHEY, SMNVEV (reference sequence). The trim removed 5 bases at V and 2 bases at J, leaving 15 bases unmatched. The CDR3 is 18 residues long. CDR3 amino acids: CASSRIMSGTGVPYEQYF. In DNA form, the CDR3 reads TGTGCCAGCAGTCGCATCATGTCGGGGACAGGGGTCCCCTACGAGCAGTACTTC.

This clone was seen only once. Additional DNA sequences in this sample encode the identical CDR3. J is TRBJ1-5 and V is TRBV27; 7 bases are shared with TRBD1. The CDR3 totals 15 residues. The germline CDR1 and CDR2 sequences are MNHEY and SMNVEV (reference sequence). V gave up 3 bases and J gave up 1 base; unmatched junction bases: 3. CDR3 amino acids: CASSFQGGSNQPQHF. The CDR3 region has the DNA TGTGCCAGCAGTTTTCAGGGGGGCAGCAATCAGCCCCAGCATTTT.